These 22 T cell receptor beta chains came from one sample sequenced in a study of blood T cells in healthy people across ages. Alongside a J-beta primer mix, a sample-barcoded 5' primer served in a second PCR lasting about 7 to 11 cycles. Each CDR3 protein gets one entry after TCRdb re-called the 5' RACE reads with MiXCR. Among 800,000 to 1,000,000 distinct CDR3 sequences listed, about 48% were seen once. Material: blood. Receptors were obtained from a man aged 25 to 40 in good health.

The rearrangement links TRBV20-1 to TRBJ2-7; 7 positions agree with TRBD2. V was pared by 3 bases and J by 5 bases, with 13 bases of the junction left unmatched. The CDR3 runs to 15 residues. The germline V gene encodes CDR1 DFQATT and CDR2 SNEGSKA (reference sequence). The CDR3 loop is CSASDLAVSINEQYF. The CDR3 coding sequence is TGCAGTGCTAGTGATCTAGCGGTGAGCATAAACGAGCAGTACTTC.

This clonotype was detected ten times or more. J is TRBJ2-7 and V is TRBV4-3, with D uncertain. V was pared by 1 base and J by 3 bases, with 7 bases between. The CDR3 covers 13 residues. CDR1 and CDR2 from the germline V gene are LGHNA and YSLEER. The CDR3, as DNA: TGCGCCAGCAGCCAAGCTCTGGACTACGAGCAGTACTTC. This codes for CASSQALDYEQYF.

This clonotype occurred a few times. V usage is TRBV5-1 and J usage is TRBJ2-1, with D perhaps TRBD1 or TRBD2 (7 bases each). This CDR3 spans 16 amino acids. The V gene lost 5 bases and the J gene lost 0 bases, with 15 bases spanning the gap. Per the germline V gene, CDR1 is SGHRS and CDR2 is YFSETQ. CDR3 in amino acids: CASRGGGGTSYNEQFF. Here the CDR3 DNA reads TGCGCCAGCAGAGGGGGCGGGGGCACCTCCTACAATGAGCAGTTCTTC.

In its sample, this clonotype was seen a few times. V gene TRBV6-5 combines with J gene TRBJ1-1, with 8 nucleotides matching TRBD1. The junction had 1 base not matched to a gene; V was cut back by 8 bases and J by 5 bases. The CDR3 runs 11 residues. The germline CDR1 and CDR2 sequences are MNHEY and SVGAGI. CDR3 DNA: TGTGCCAGCCAGGGGGCAACTGAAGCTTTCTTT. It yields the protein CASQGATEAFF.

This clonotype was found a few times. V gene TRBV4-2 combines with J gene TRBJ1-6, with a weak D call TRBD1 (6 bases). From germline, CDR1 is LGHNA and CDR2 YNFKEQ. The CDR3 is 15 amino acids. The germline V and J ends were trimmed by 0 bases and 9 bases, with 12 bases remaining between them. The CDR3 coding sequence is TGTGCCAGCAGCCAAGATGTGCAGGGGTCTTCACCCCTCCACTTT. Protein: CASSQDVQGSSPLHF.

The chain joins TRBV4-1 to TRBJ1-2, with TRBD1 matching over 9 bases. Germline V gene lookup returns CDR1 MGHRA and CDR2 YSYEKL. CDR3 length: 16 amino acids. The trim removed 1 base at V and 4 bases at J, leaving 7 bases unmatched. The CDR3 here is CASSQGQGVTGYGYTF. In DNA form, the CDR3 reads TGCGCCAGCAGCCAAGGACAGGGGGTGACGGGCTATGGCTACACCTTC.

Only a few counts were recorded for this clonotype. The rearrangement uses TRBV6-5 and TRBJ1-2; no firm D call. V lost 6 bases to trimming and J lost 4 bases, with 15 bases between them. This CDR3 is 14 amino acids long. The germline V gene has CDR1 MNHEY and CDR2 SVGAGI. For the CDR3, the DNA is TGTGCCAGCAGCGTACGACCCCGCTTCTATGGCTACACCTTC. This translates into CASSVRPRFYGYTF.

Turning to this clonotype: This may stem from a read error, because a much larger clone lies one nucleotide away. The rearrangement links TRBV7-2 to TRBJ2-1; D is unclear. This CDR3 is built from 14 residues. V gave up 5 bases and J gave up 3 bases, with 11 bases separating them. Germline CDR1 SGHTA, CDR2 FQGNSA. The DNA of the CDR3 is TGTGCCAGCAGCGTAGACCGGATCTACAATGAGCAGTTCTTC. It is translated as CASSVDRIYNEQFF.

In its sample, this clonotype was seen a few times. The chain recombines TRBV6-5 with TRBJ2-7; D uncertain. V shed 6 bases and J shed 3 bases, with 15 bases lying between them. Germline-derived CDR1 and CDR2 are MNHEY and SVGAGI. CDR3 size: 14 residues. CDR3 nucleotides: TGTGCCAGCAGCTCGATTCCCGGTAACTACGAGCAGTACTTC. Its translation is CASSSIPGNYEQYF.

This rearrangement joins TRBV12-3 or TRBV12-4 to TRBJ1-4; D may be TRBD1 (5 bases). This CDR3 spans 16 amino acids. Trimming took 5 bases from V and 5 from J, leaving 18 bases between them. The CDR3 coding sequence is TGTGCCAGCAGTCCGACAGAAACGCGACTAAATGAAAAACTGTTTTTT. Amino acid sequence: CASSPTETRLNEKLFF.

The chain is built from TRBV28 and TRBJ2-5; D remains unclear. The J call may be wrong; the DNA end is better matched by TRBJ2-7. Germline values: CDR1 MDHEN, CDR2 SYDVKM. This CDR3 region has 13 residues. The DNA of the CDR3 is TGTGCCAGCAAGTTTTACAGCACCTACGAGCAGTACTTC. This gives the protein CASKFYSTYEQYF.

This clonotype was seen ten or more times. The rearrangement links TRBV6-5 to TRBJ1-1, with no clear D. V lost 5 bases, J lost 0 bases, and 4 bases lay in between. Looked up from germline, CDR1 is MNHEY and CDR2 is SVGAGI. This CDR3 has 12 residues. For the CDR3, the DNA is TGTGCCAGCAGTACGGTGAACACTGAAGCTTTCTTT. It encodes CASSTVNTEAFF.

The gene calls are TRBV4-3 and TRBJ1-1; 7 positions agree with TRBD1. The CDR3 is made up of 16 amino acids. Per the germline V gene, CDR1 is LGHNA and CDR2 is YSLEER. V lost 0 bases to trimming and J lost 5 bases; unmatched junction nucleotides: 9. The CDR3 sequence: CASSQDRVTGYTEAFF. In DNA form, the CDR3 reads TGCGCCAGCAGCCAAGATCGAGTGACAGGGTATACTGAAGCTTTCTTT.

The rearrangement joins TRBV11-2 to TRBJ1-5; D not resolved. The CDR3 consists of 13 residues. V was trimmed by 2 bases and J by 7 bases, leaving 9 bases between them. Germline V gives CDR1 SGHAT, CDR2 FQNNGV. Here the CDR3 reads CASSLRVRQPQHF. CDR3 coding DNA: TGTGCCAGCAGCTTAAGGGTCCGGCAGCCCCAGCATTTT.

At least ten counts were recorded for this clonotype. The rearrangement uses TRBV7-2 and TRBJ2-3, with D maybe TRBD2 (7 bases). Trimming stripped 2 bases from V and 2 bases from J, with 11 bases between. Germline assignment: CDR1 SGHTA and CDR2 FQGNSA. The CDR3 consists of 15 residues. The CDR3 DNA reads TGTGCCAGCAGCTTATTAGGGGGGGCCACAGATACGCAGTATTTT. It is translated as CASSLLGGATDTQYF.

The J gene is TRBJ2-3, the V gene TRBV11-2; D ambiguous. The CDR3 consists of 14 residues. Germline values: CDR1 SGHAT, CDR2 FQNNGV. Trimming stripped 5 bases from V and 3 bases from J, with 12 bases between. CDR3: CASSPALKTDTQYF. CDR3 in DNA: TGTGCCAGCAGCCCCGCCCTGAAGACAGATACGCAGTATTTT.

V is TRBV4-3 and J is TRBJ1-4; D is unresolved. With 1 base removed from V and 0 bases from J, the gap between germline ends came to 9 bases. Germline-derived CDR1 and CDR2 are LGHNA and YSLEER. CDR3 length equals 16 residues. CDR3 sequence: CASSQVSGATNEKLFF. As DNA, the CDR3 is TGCGCCAGCAGCCAAGTTAGTGGGGCAACTAATGAAAAACTGTTTTTT.

A few counts support this clonotype. The germline gene is not matched at one end of the junction; a read error may be the cause. The V call is TRBV7-7, the J call TRBJ2-1; maybe TRBD2 (5 bases). The CDR3 length is 16 residues. The germline V gene has CDR1 SSHAT and CDR2 FNYEAQ (reference sequence). The CDR3 region is CASSLEGSRSYNEQFF. The CDR3, as DNA: TGTGCTAGCAGCTTAGAGGGCAGCCGTTCCTACAATGAGCAGTTCTTC.

This clonotype was observed a few times. CDR3 coding DNA: TGCGCCAGCAGCTTAAGCAGGCCTGAAGAAGCTTTCTTT. Translated: CASSLSRPEEAFF. This chain uses TRBV5-1 with TRBJ1-1; no clear D. With 2 bases removed from V and 8 bases from J, the gap between germline ends came to 13 bases. The V gene's germline CDR1 is SGHRS and CDR2 YFSETQ. CDR3 length: 13 amino acids.

The V call is TRBV20-1, the J call TRBJ1-2, with no clear D. The CDR3 length is 12 residues. Germline lookup yields CDR1 DFQATT and CDR2 SNEGSKA (reference sequence). The germline V and J ends were trimmed by 4 bases and 4 bases, with 10 bases remaining between them. The CDR3 region is CSAKPSSYGYTF. CDR3 nucleotide sequence: TGCAGTGCTAAACCGTCAAGCTATGGCTACACCTTC.

The chain carries TRBV20-1 and TRBJ1-4; D is unresolved. The CDR3 spans 13 residues. The V end lost 6 bases, the J end lost 5 bases, and 13 bases lay between the germline ends. Per germline, CDR1 DFQATT and CDR2 SNEGSKA (reference sequence). The CDR3 coding sequence is TGCAGTGCCGTCTACACGGGAAATGAAAAACTGTTTTTT. It encodes CSAVYTGNEKLFF.

The gene calls are TRBV28 and TRBJ2-1; perhaps D is TRBD1 or TRBD2 (7 bases each). CDR3 length: 12 residues. Germline CDR1 MDHEN, CDR2 SYDVKM. The V end lost 8 bases, the J end lost 8 bases, and 13 bases lay between the germline ends. The CDR3, as DNA: TGTGCCAGCTTCAGGGGGAGGGATGAGCAGTTCTTC. Translated: CASFRGRDEQFF.